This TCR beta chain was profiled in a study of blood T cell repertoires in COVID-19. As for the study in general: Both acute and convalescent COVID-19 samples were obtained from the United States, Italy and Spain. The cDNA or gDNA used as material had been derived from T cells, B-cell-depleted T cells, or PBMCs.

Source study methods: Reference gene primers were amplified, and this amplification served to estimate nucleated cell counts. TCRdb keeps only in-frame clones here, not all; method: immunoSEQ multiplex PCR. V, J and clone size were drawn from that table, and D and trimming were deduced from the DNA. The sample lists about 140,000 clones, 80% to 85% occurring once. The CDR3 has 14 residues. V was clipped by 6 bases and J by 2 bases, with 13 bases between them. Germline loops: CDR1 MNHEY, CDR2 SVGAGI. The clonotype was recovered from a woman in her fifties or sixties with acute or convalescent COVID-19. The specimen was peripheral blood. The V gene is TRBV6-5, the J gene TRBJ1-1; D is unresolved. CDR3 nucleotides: TGTGCCAGCAGAAAAGGACTGGCTAACACTGAAGCTTTCTTT. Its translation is CASRKGLANTEAFF.